This T cell receptor beta chain was documented in a study of identical twins (dated by TCRdb to 2016 to 2017). Study-level background: The study deep-sequenced TCR alpha and beta repertoires from monozygotic twins, unrelated adults of various ages and cord blood to test whether fetal clonotypes persist. Replicate twin experiments were performed at different times using different library preparation protocols to rule out contamination.

To prepare the library, 5' RACE was applied. The run used an Illumina HiSeq 2000. Template switching introduced a universal primer binding site; the final cDNA contained a unique molecular identifier, enabling accurate counting of TCR cDNA molecules. First-strand cDNA for TCR alpha and beta chains was synthesized from specific primers in the conserved constant-segment region. To control for contamination, every cDNA library was double barcoded, receiving both a SMART-Mk sample barcode and Illumina barcodes. TruSeq adapter sequences along with Illumina sample barcodes were introduced in two successive PCR steps. Sequencing of the TCR alpha and beta cDNA libraries was done on the Illumina HiSeq platform using custom primers. The study's processing was this. Raw reads were processed with MiGEC to extract unique molecular identifiers, and MiXCR was used to determine CDR3 positions. Recombination models were inferred per individual with the repgenHMM and IGoR tools using an EM algorithm. The tcR package in R was used for shared clonotype analysis, with sharing normalized by the product of cloneset sizes. To study raw recombination free of thymic and clonal selection effects, out-of-frame nonproductive sequences were analyzed. TCRdb trimmed the raw reads at Q25, called clones with MiXCR and kept productive beta chains. Each entry is one CDR3 protein sequence, shown with its most common DNA and genes. The V and J calls, along with clone size, are taken from TCRdb and not from the paper's own processing. Within this sample are fewer than 250,000 distinct CDR3 sequences, with 6.5% to 8.5% of them counted one time only. Jointly, the top ten make up just under 2% of the sample.

Every donor in the study was a healthy Caucasian. Three pairs of female monozygotic twins, all aged roughly 18 to 29 years, were included in the twin cohort. Miltenyi CD45RO+ enrichment and human naive T-cell isolation kits were used to isolate memory (CD45RO+) and naive T cells from PBMC. Trimming takes 4 bases from V and 8 bases from J, and the germline ends sit 20 bases apart. Its CDR3 holds 15 amino acids, cysteine through phenylalanine. The sequence is cut down to CDR3 DNA, 45 bases in frame from base 1. For CDR1 and CDR2, the germline V gene lists MNHNS and SASEGT. Many counts were recorded for this clonotype. No antigen is known for it. No qualities accompany the bases; no much larger clone lies one base away. Paper-wide results and their limitations: In monozygotic twins, recombination models systematically underestimated out-of-frame TCR alpha sharing, but the models matched the sharing seen between unrelated individuals. A weaker excess of twin sharing was found in beta out-of-frame sequences because the signal-to-noise ratio was lowered by fewer shared sequences. Compared with coincidental sharing between unrelated individuals, an excess of low generation-probability sequences was observed among out-of-frame TCR alpha sequences shared between twins. Zero-insertion analyses could be partly confounded by invariant T cells such as MAIT and iNKT, though diverse VJ usage argued against such confounding for most clonotypes. Fewer insertions were carried by abundant cord blood beta clonotypes, a similar but weaker trend appeared in young adult naive repertoires, and no such trend appeared in memory repertoires. Conclusions relied on cross-sectional statistical analysis, since the same donors could not be followed over many years.

The sample was also reused in another study, on yellow fever vaccine responses in identical twins. The other study reports the following: The authors reported that the T cell response to vaccination in identical twins appeared partly convergent and partly personalized. In identical twins, the study followed T cell clones that responded to the vaccine with precision.

The V gene is TRBV6-1 and the J gene is TRBJ1-2, and perhaps TRBD1 as D gene, on 5 matching bases. What was sequenced was memory (CD45RO+) T cells sorted from blood. The sample's cell subset or site label is to be understood as: CD45RO+ enriched T cells. This clonotype originated in a woman younger than 35 in good health. The nucleotide sequence is TGTGCCAGCAGTGCCGATTCTCAGGGTTTCGGGGGCTACACCTTC. Protein translation: CASSADSQGFGGYTF.